The entry below gives a single T cell receptor beta chain sequence along with its context. The sample holds a few counts of this clone. Its target antigen remains unknown. No base qualities exist here, and no much larger clone lies one base off it. PBMC libraries used mostly about 450 ng of input genomic DNA for deep sequencing, with six replicates per sample. Following the manufacturer's instructions, the team built TCRbeta libraries using the immunoSEQ hsTCRbeta kit. The completed libraries were mixed into a single pool at 3 nM, then sequenced with an Illumina NovaSeq 6000 S4 flow cell. In the paper's pipeline: Raw data preprocessing and quality control were performed with the immunoSEQ Analyzer. The analysis was restricted to productive rearrangements, with each unique CDR3 amino acid sequence defining a clonotype. Repertoire clonality was estimated as the Gini-Simpson index, computed with the R package tcR. Student's t test was used to compare Gini indices, and Pearson correlation was used to assess associations with tumor size change. The immuneACCESS repertoire file appears here via TCRdb, limited to in-frame rearrangements. These files lack a portion of the clones; in checked studies, under half of the deficit traces to unresolved V genes, and the cause of the others is not known. V, J and clone size are those of that table, while D and trimming were read from the DNA. The sample has some 14,000 clones on record, over 60% of them singletons. The top ten clones comprise under 3.5% of the sample.

These data originate in a study of neoadjuvant anti-PD-1 for oral cavity cancer (dated by TCRdb to the early 2020s). Study-level background: Before curative-intent surgical resection, most patients were given three to four biweekly doses of nivolumab at 3 mg/kg. The parent correlative cohort included about a dozen patients, with a 33% response rate. Under RECIST 1.1, patients with complete response, partial response or stable disease were classed as responders, and patients with progression were classed as non-responders. Patients without progression received a fourth nivolumab dose around day 43 and underwent definitive surgical resection on days 50-56.

This specimen's time point label, interpreted: after neoadjuvant nivolumab, at surgical resection. The patients had newly diagnosed stage II-IVA oral cavity squamous cell carcinoma and had not received any prior systemic or radiation treatment. The cohort consisted of patients with HPV-negative, locally advanced oral cavity squamous cell carcinoma. Peripheral blood mononuclear cells were analyzed directly and were not maintained or expanded in culture. Samples came from a longitudinal correlative study of a single-arm phase II trial of neoadjuvant nivolumab in oral cavity squamous cell carcinoma. Subject-matched pre- and post-treatment PBMCs and tumors from three responders and three non-responders underwent genomic DNA-based TCRbeta sequencing. Peripheral blood mononuclear cells were collected before nivolumab treatment and were collected again after treatment, at the time of surgery. The Maxwell RSC DNA from Cells kit was used to extract genomic DNA from PBMCs.

Points the paper makes about the study in general: Higher pretreatment blood Treg/Th17 ratios correlated with both higher pretreatment blood TCRbeta clonality and lower post-treatment tumor TCRbeta clonality. The TCR analyses had only a few patients in each response group, and the authors called for validation in larger cohorts. After neoadjuvant nivolumab, non-responders showed significantly higher T cell clonality (Gini index) in PBMCs than responders did.

CDR1 GTSNPN and CDR2 SVGIG are derived from the germline V gene (reference sequence). At the junction V is shortened by 1 base and J by 4 bases, with 12 bases in between. Its CDR3 holds 14 amino acids, cysteine through phenylalanine. Just the 42-base CDR3 DNA is kept, in frame starting at base 1. The clonotype originates from a person between 35 and 79 years old with oral cavity squamous cell carcinoma. The receptor chain draws on TRBV30 and TRBJ2-3, with no confident D gene call. Sequences were derived from PBMCs, sampled after nivolumab (anti-PD-1) treatment. The CDR3 protein sequence reads: CAWSEMGKPDTQYF. The nucleotides are TGTGCCTGGAGTGAGATGGGGAAGCCAGATACGCAGTATTTT.